This T cell receptor (beta chain) was profiled in a study of shared clonotypes between healthy human individuals. Study-wide results and caveats: All-four-donor shared clonotypes had higher generation probabilities than non-shared clonotypes did. The diversity represented, both genetic and in exposure history, was limited by few donors.

The study separated CD4+ cells into CD45RA+ naive and CD45RA-negative memory subsets. The CDR3 covers 15 residues. Germline lookup yields CDR1 SGHTA and CDR2 FQGNSA. The ends lost 5 bases at V and 1 base at J; junction bases unmatched: 5. Comment on this clone: Its target is unknown.

Method: immunoSEQ multiplex PCR; TCRdb's copy keeps in-frame clones and lacks some. The data contain 1.4 million or so clones, 98% of them seen just once; the ten biggest clones take up over 0.3%. The specimen sequenced was naive CD4+ T cells sorted from blood. Indicated subset: CD45RA+ positively selected. The chain links TRBV7-2 to TRBJ2-4; the match to TRBD2 covers 7 bases. The TCR comes from a man aged 25-45 years in good health. The CDR3 is CASSGRESAKNIQYF. The DNA of the CDR3 is TGTGCCAGCAGCGGGCGGGAGTCGGCCAAAAACATTCAGTACTTC.